This TCR beta chain was sequenced during a study of shared clonotypes between healthy human individuals. Study as a whole: Each donor's CD8 memory used one plate, CD8 naive two, each CD4 subset three.

This clone was observed a single time. Naive CD8 cells comprised CD45RO-negative, CCR7-positively selected cells, excluding terminally differentiated effector memory CD45RA+ cells. Caucasian adults living in Nashville, Tennessee, provided all samples. Sorted-subset replicate PCRs used about 200 ng DNA, some 30,000 T cell genomes. Sequenced by immunoSEQ multiplex PCR; TCRdb stores in-frame clones only, minus some. The sample yields about 2.1 million clones, about 92% seen once. Sequencing was carried out using naive CD8+ T cells from PBMCs. The sequence was collected from a man younger than 35 in good health. Some clones in this sample may be carry-over from other donors' samples.

CDR3 loop: CASSEEEGGNTEAFF. Here the CDR3 DNA reads TGTGCCAGCAGTGAAGAAGAGGGAGGGAACACTGAAGCTTTCTTT. This chain uses TRBV6-1 with TRBJ1-1; no clear D gene. The germline CDR1 and CDR2 sequences are MNHNS and SASEGT. V lost 1 base, J lost 1 base, and 10 bases lay in between. This CDR3 region has 15 residues.